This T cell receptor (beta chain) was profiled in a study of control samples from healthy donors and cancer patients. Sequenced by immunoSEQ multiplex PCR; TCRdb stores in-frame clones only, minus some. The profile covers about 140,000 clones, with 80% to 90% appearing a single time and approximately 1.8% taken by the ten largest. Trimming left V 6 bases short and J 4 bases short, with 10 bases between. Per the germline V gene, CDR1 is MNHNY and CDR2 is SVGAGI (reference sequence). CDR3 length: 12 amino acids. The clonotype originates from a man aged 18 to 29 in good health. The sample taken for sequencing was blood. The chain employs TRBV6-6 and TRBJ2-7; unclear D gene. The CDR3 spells CASRPVGYEQYF. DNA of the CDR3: TGTGCCAGCAGACCAGTTGGGTACGAGCAGTACTTC.